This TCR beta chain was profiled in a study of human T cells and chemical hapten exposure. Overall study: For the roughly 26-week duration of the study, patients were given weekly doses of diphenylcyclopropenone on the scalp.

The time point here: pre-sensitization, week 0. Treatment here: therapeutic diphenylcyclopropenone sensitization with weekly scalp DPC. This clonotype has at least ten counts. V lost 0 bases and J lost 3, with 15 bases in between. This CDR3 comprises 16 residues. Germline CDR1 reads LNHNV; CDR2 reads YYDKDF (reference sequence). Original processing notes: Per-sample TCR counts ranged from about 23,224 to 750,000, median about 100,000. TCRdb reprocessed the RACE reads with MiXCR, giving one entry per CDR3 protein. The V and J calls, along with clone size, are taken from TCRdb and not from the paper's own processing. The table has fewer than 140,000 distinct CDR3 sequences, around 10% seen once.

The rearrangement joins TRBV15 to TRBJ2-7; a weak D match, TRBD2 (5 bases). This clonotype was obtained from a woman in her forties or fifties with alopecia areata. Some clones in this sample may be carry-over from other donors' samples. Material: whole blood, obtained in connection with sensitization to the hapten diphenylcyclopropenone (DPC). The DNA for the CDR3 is TGTGCCACCAGCAGAGATCAATACGGGGAGAGCTACGAGCAGTACTTC. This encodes CATSRDQYGESYEQYF.